These 14 T cell receptor beta chains originate from one sample sequenced in a study of cytomegalovirus exposure and HLA in healthy donors. PCR employed 60 Vbeta and 13 Jbeta primers. The method was immunoSEQ multiplex PCR; TCRdb's version includes in-frame clones alone and lacks a portion of them. Of 150,000 to 200,000 clones listed, approximately 81% are singletons. The sequencing sample was made of PBMCs. Receptors originate from a woman aged 18-30 years in good health and CMV-seronegative.

J is TRBJ2-2 and V is TRBV6-1, with D unresolved. Germline CDR1 is MNHNS and CDR2 is SASEGT. This CDR3 comprises 14 residues. The V end was cut by 0 bases, the J end by 7 bases, with 9 bases between. Written as DNA, the CDR3 is TGTGCCAGCAGTGAAGCCCCCAGCGACGGGGAGCTGTTTTTT. Its translation: CASSEAPSDGELFF.

The chain couples TRBV11-2 to TRBJ2-3, with a tentative D call TRBD2 (6 bases). This CDR3 contains 15 residues. V gave up 6 bases and J gave up 2 bases, with 15 bases separating them. Germline V gene sequence: CDR1 SGHAT, CDR2 FQNNGV. In DNA, the CDR3 is TGTGCCAGCAGTCGACCGGGACTTCTCACAGATACGCAGTATTTT. It specifies CASSRPGLLTDTQYF.

The chain uses TRBV29-1 and TRBJ2-1; 9 bases match TRBD2. The CDR3 has 15 residues. V was clipped by 4 bases and J by 1 base; unmatched bases: 5. Per the germline V gene, CDR1 is SQVTM and CDR2 is ANQGSEA. The CDR3 loop is CSVAKRGDSYNEQFF. The CDR3 DNA sequence: TGCAGCGTTGCTAAGCGGGGGGATTCCTACAATGAGCAGTTCTTC.

The rearrangement uses TRBV11-2 and TRBJ2-7; D uncertain. The CDR3 is 12 residues long. V was cut by 2 bases and J by 3 bases, with 5 bases left in between. Germline V lookup: CDR1 SGHAT, CDR2 FQNNGV. CDR3 DNA: TGTGCCAGCAGCTTATTAGTCTACGAGCAGTACTTC. Translation gives CASSLLVYEQYF.

This clone has a handful of counts. As DNA, the CDR3 is TGTGCCACCAGCAGAGGCTCACAGGGGGCGTACGAGCAGTACTTC. Translating it yields CATSRGSQGAYEQYF. This chain links TRBV15 with TRBJ2-7; 9 bases agree with TRBD1. The germline V gene encodes CDR1 LNHNV and CDR2 YYDKDF (reference sequence). The CDR3 is 15 residues long. J lost 4 bases, V lost 1 base, and 5 bases had no gene match.

This chain joins TRBV27 and TRBJ2-7, with 9 bases identical to TRBD1. This CDR3 comprises 13 residues. CDR1 is MNHEY, CDR2 SMNVEV, per germline (reference sequence). J gave up 5 bases and V 6 bases, and 5 bases lay outside the gene matches. CDR3 protein: CASSRRQGDEQYF. The CDR3 DNA reads TGTGCCAGCAGCCGGCGACAGGGGGACGAGCAGTACTTC.

A single count supports this clone. The V and J genes are TRBV4-3 and TRBJ2-1; 12 bases fit TRBD2. This CDR3 is built from 15 residues. V dropped 1 base and J dropped 5; count of bases not matched to a gene: 0. CDR1 is LGHNA, CDR2 YSLEER, per germline. As DNA, the CDR3 is TGCGCCAGCAGCCAAGGGACTAGCGGGAACAATGAGCAGTTCTTC. Translating it yields CASSQGTSGNNEQFF.

The V gene is TRBV28, the J gene TRBJ1-4, with D uncertain. CDR1 is MDHEN and CDR2 is SYDVKM in the germline V gene. Trimming took off 7 bases at V and 4 bases at J, with 16 bases between the two ends. The CDR3 has 15 residues. Here the CDR3 reads CASTLTSGSNEKLFF. CDR3 DNA: TGTGCCAGCACCCTCACCTCGGGAAGTAATGAAAAACTGTTTTTT.

The chain uses TRBV28 and TRBJ1-1; no clear D. Germline loops: CDR1 MDHEN, CDR2 SYDVKM. The CDR3 totals 16 residues. V lost 3 bases and J 3 bases, leaving 17 bases between the germline ends. The CDR3 sequence: CASSFRSGNPYTEAFF. For the CDR3, the DNA is TGTGCCAGCAGTTTCCGTTCCGGGAATCCCTACACTGAAGCTTTCTTT.

This clone showed up just once. The rearrangement uses TRBV5-1 and TRBJ2-3; D is possibly TRBD1 (5 bases). CDR3 length: 17 residues. Germline-derived CDR1 and CDR2 are SGHRS and YFSETQ. V was pared by 0 bases and J by 2 bases, with 16 bases between. The CDR3 DNA sequence: TGCGCCAGCAGCTTGGTACAGGCAACCACCTCCACAGATACGCAGTATTTT. This codes for CASSLVQATTSTDTQYF. Full variable domain (remainder filled in from reference TRBV5-1 and TRBJ2-3): KAGVTQTPRYLIKTRGQQVTLSCSPISGHRSVSWYQQTPGQGLQFLFEYFSETQRNKGNFPGRFSGRQFSNSRSEMNVSTLELGDSALYLCASSLVQATTSTDTQYFGPGTRLTVL.

The CDR3 DNA follows: TGCGCCAGCAGCTTGGCGAGGGCTGGGAACACTGAAGCTTTCTTT. This sequence encodes CASSLARAGNTEAFF. This rearrangement joins TRBV5-1 to TRBJ1-1; no clear D. The length of the CDR3 is 15 residues. Germline lookup yields CDR1 SGHRS and CDR2 YFSETQ. V was shortened by 0 bases and J by 1 base, with 10 bases between the two germline ends.

The CDR3 DNA reads TGCGCCAGCAGCCAACGACTAGCGGGACCCCGGGCCGGGGAGCTGTTTTTT. Translation gives CASSQRLAGPRAGELFF. The chain couples TRBV4-3 to TRBJ2-2; 11 bases are shared with TRBD2. V was clipped by 2 bases and J by 6 bases; unmatched bases: 8. There are 17 residues in the CDR3. Germline loops: CDR1 LGHNA, CDR2 YSLEER.

The count of this clone is one. The rearrangement uses TRBV4-1 and TRBJ2-1; 9 bases fit TRBD2. Germline loops: CDR1 MGHRA, CDR2 YSYEKL. J lost 5 bases, V lost 2 bases, and 22 bases had no gene match. This CDR3 comprises 21 residues. DNA for the CDR3: TGCGCCAGCAGCCAATCCTTTCTAGCGGGGTCGTATAGCGTACGGGACAATGAGCAGTTCTTC. Translated: CASSQSFLAGSYSVRDNEQFF.

The CDR3 nucleotides are TGTGCCAGCAGGGGGAGACTAGCGGAAGACAATGAGCAGTTCTTC. Translation: CASRGRLAEDNEQFF. J is TRBJ2-1 and V is TRBV28; 9 bases are shared with TRBD2. V was clipped by 6 bases and J by 5 bases; unmatched bases: 8. This CDR3 contains 15 residues. Germline loops: CDR1 MDHEN, CDR2 SYDVKM. The full variable domain, in which reference TRBV28 and TRBJ2-1 provide the parts outside the CDR3, is DVKVTQSSRYLVKRTGEKVFLECVQDMDHENMFWYRQDPGLGLRLIYFSYDVKMKEKGDIPEGYSVSREKKERFSLILESASTNQTSMYLCASRGRLAEDNEQFFGPGTRLTVL.